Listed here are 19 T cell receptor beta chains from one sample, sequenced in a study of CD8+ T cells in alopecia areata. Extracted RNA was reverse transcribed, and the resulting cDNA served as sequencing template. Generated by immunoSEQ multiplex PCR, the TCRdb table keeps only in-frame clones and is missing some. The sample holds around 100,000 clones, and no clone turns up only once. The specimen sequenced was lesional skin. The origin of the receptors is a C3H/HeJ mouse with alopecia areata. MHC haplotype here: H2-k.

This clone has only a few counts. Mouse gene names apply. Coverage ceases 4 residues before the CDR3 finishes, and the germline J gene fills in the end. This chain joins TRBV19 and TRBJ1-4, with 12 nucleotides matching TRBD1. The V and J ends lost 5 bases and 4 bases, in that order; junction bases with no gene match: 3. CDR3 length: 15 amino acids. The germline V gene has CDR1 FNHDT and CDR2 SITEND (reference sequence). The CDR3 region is CASSGTGGVNERLFF. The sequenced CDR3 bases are TGTGCCAGCAGCGGGACAGGGGGCGTCAACGAA.

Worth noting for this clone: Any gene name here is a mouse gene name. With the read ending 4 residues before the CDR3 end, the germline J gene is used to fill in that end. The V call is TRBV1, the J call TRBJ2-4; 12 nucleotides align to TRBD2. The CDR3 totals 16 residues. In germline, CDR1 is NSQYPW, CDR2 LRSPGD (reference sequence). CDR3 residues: CTCSADDWGGANTLYF. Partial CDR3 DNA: TGCACCTGCAGTGCAGATGACTGGGGGGGCGCTAAC.

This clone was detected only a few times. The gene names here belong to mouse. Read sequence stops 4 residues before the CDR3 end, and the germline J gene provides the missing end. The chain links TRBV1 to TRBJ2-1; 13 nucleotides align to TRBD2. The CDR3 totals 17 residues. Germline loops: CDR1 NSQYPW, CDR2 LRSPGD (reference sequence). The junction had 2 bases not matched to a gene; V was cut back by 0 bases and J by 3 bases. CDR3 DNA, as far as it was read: TGCACCTGCAGTGCAGAGGACTGGGGGGGCGCCTATGCT. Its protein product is CTCSAEDWGGAYA. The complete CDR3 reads CTCSAEDWGGAYAEQFF.

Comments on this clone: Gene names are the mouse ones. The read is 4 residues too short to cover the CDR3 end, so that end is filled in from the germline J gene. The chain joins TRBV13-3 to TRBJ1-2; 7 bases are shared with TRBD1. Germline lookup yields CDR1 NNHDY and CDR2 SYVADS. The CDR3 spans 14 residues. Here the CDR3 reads CASSGTGKWSDYTF. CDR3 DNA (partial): TGTGCCAGCAGTGGGACAGGCAAATGGTCC.

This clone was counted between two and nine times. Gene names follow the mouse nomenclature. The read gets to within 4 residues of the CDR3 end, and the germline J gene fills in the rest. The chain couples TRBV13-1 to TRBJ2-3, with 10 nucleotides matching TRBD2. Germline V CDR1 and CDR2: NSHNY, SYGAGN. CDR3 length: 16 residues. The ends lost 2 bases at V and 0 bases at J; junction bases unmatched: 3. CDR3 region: CASSDPGGASAETLYF. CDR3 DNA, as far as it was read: TGTGCCAGCAGTGACCCTGGGGGGGCTAGTGCAGAA.

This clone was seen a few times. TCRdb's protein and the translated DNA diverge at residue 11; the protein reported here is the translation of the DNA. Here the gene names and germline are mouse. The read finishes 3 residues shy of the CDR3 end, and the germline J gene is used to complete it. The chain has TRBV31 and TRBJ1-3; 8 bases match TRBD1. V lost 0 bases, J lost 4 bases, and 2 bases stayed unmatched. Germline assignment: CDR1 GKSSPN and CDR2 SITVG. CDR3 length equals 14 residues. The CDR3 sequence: CAWSLGDRGNTLYF. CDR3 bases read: TGTGCCTGGAGTCTGGGGGACAGGGGAAATACG.

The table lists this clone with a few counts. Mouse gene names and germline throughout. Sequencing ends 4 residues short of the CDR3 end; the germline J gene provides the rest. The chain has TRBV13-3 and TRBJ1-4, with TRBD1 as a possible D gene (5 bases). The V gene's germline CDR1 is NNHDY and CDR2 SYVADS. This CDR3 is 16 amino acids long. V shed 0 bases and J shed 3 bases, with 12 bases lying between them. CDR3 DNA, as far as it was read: TGTGCCAGCAGTGATGAAAAAGGACAACCCAACGAA. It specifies CASSDEKGQPNE. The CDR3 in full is CASSDEKGQPNERLFF.

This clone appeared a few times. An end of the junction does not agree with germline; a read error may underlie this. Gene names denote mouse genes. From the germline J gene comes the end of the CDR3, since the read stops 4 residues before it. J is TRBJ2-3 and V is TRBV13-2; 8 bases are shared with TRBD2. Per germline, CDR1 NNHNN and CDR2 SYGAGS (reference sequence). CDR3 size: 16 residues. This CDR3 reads CARGDAWGDSPETLYF. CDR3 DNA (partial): TGTGCCCGCGGTGATGCCTGGGGGGACTCTCCAGAA.

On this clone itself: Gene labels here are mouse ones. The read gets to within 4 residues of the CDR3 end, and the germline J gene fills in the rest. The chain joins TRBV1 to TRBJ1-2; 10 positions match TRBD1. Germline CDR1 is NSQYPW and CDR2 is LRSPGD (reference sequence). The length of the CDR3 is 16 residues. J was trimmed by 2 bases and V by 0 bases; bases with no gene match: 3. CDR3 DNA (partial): TGCACCTGCAGTGCAGACGAGGGACAGGGGAACTCC. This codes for CTCSADEGQGNS. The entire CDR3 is CTCSADEGQGNSDYTF.

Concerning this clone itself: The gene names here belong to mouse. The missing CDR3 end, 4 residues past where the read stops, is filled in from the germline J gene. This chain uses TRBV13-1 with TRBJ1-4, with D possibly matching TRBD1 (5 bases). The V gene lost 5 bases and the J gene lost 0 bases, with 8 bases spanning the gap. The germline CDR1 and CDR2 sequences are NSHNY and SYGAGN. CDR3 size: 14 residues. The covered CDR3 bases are TGTGCCAGCAGCCAGGGAGTTTCCAACGAA. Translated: CASSQGVSNE. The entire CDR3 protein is CASSQGVSNERLFF.

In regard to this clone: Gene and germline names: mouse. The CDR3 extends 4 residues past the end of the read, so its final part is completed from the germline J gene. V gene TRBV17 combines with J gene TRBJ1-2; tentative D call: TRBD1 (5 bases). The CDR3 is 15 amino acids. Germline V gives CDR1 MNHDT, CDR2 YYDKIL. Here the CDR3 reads CASSRDRAGRADYTF. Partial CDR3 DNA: TGTGCTAGCAGTAGAGATCGAGCAGGGCGGGCC.

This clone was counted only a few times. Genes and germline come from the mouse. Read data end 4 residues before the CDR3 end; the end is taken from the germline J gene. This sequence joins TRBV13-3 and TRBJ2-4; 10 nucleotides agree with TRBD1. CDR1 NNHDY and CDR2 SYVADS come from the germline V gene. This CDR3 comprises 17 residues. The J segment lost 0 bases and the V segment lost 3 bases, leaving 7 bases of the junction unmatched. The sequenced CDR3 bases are TGTGCCAGCAGTGGGGACAGGGGAAGAGAGAGTCAAAAC. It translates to CASSGDRGRESQN. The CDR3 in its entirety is CASSGDRGRESQNTLYF. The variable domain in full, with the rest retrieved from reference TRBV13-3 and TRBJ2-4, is EAAVTQSPRSKVAVTGGKVTLSCHQTNNHDYMYWYRQDTGHGLRLIHYSYVADSTEKGDIPDGYKASRPSQENFSLILELASLSQTAVYFCASSGDRGRESQNTLYFGAGTRLSVL.

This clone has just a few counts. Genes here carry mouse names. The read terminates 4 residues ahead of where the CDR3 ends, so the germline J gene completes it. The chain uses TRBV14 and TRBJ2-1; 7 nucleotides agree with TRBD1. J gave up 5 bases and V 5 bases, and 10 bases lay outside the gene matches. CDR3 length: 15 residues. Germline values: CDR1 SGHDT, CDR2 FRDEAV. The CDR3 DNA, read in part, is TGTGCCAGCAGCGCCGGACAGGTTAAAAATGCT. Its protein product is CASSAGQVKNA. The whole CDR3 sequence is CASSAGQVKNAEQFF.

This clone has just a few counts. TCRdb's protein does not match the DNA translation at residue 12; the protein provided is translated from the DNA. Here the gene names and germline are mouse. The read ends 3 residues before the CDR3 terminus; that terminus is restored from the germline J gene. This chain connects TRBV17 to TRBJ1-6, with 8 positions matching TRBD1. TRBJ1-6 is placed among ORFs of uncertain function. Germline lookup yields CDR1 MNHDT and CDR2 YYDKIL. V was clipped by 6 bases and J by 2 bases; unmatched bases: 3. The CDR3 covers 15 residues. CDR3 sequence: CASRDRETYNSPLYF. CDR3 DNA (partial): TGTGCTAGCAGGGACAGGGAGACCTATAATTCGCCC.

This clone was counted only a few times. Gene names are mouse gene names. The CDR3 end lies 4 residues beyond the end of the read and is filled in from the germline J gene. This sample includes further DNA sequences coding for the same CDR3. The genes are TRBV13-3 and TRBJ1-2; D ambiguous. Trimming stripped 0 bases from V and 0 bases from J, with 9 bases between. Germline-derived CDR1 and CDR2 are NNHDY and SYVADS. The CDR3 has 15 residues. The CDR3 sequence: CASSDAAGANSDYTF. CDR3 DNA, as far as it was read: TGTGCCAGCAGTGATGCGGCAGGTGCAAACTCC.

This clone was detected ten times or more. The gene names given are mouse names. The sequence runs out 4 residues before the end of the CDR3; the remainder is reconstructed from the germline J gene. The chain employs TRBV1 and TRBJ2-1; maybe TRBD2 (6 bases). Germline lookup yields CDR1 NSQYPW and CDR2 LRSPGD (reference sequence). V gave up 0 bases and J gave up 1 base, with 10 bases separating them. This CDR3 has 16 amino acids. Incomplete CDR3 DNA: TGCACCTGCAGTGCAGATTTCCTGGGGAACTATGCT. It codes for CTCSADFLGNYA. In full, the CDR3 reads CTCSADFLGNYAEQFF.

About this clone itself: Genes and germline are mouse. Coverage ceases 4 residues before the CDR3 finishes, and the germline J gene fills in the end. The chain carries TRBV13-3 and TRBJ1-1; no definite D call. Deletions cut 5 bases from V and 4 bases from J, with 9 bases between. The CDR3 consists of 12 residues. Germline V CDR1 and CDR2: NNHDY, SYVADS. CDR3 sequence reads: CASSALGTEVFF. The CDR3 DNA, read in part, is TGTGCCAGCAGCGCCCTGGGCACA.

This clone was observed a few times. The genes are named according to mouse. The DNA read from the CDR3 is TGTGCCAGCGGACTGGGGGAATAT. Its translation is CASGLGEY. The full CDR3 sequence reads CASGLGEYEQYF. The gene calls are TRBV13-2 and TRBJ2-7; the match to TRBD2 covers 8 bases. The sequenced fragment ends 4 residues before the CDR3 boundary, so the rest is inferred from the germline J gene. CDR1 is NNHNN, CDR2 SYGAGS, per germline (reference sequence). This CDR3 comprises 12 residues.

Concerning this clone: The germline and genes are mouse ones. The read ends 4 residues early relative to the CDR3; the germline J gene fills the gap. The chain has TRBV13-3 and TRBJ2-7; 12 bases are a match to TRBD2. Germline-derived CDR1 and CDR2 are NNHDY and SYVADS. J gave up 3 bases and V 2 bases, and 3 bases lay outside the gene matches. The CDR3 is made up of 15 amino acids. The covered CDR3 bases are TGTGCCAGCAGTGAAGGGACTGGGGGGCACTAT. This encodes CASSEGTGGHY. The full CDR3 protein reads CASSEGTGGHYEQYF.